This T cell receptor beta chain was sequenced for a study of radiotherapy plus CTLA-4 blockade in lung cancer. Germline lookup yields CDR1 MNHEY and CDR2 SVGAGI. V shed 5 bases, J shed 4 bases, and the junction held 8 bases outside the gene matches. This CDR3 contains 15 residues. The table came from immunoSEQ multiplex PCR; TCRdb's copy has only in-frame clones and leaves some out. The sample consists of around 120,000 clones, about four fifths of them appearing once. V is TRBV6-5 and J is TRBJ2-7; 10 bases map to TRBD2. The TCR sequence derives from a human donor with non-small cell lung cancer who had a partial response to radiotherapy plus ipilimumab. The sequences come from peripheral blood, collected from a patient treated with radiotherapy plus ipilimumab. In nucleotides, the CDR3 is TGTGCCAGCAGTCCCGGAGCGGGAGGGAGGTACGAGCAGTACTTC. Translated: CASSPGAGGRYEQYF.